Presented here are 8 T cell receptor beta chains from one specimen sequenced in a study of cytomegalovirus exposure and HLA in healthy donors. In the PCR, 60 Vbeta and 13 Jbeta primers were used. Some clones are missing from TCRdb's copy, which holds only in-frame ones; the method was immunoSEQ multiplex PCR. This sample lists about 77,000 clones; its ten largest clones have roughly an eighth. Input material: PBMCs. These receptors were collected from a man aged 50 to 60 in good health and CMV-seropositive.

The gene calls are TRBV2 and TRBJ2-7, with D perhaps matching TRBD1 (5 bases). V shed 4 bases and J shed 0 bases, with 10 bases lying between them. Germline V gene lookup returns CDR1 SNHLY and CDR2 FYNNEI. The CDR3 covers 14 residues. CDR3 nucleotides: TGTGCCAGCAGTGGGGCAGGGTCCTCCTACGAGCAGTACTTC. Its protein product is CASSGAGSSYEQYF.

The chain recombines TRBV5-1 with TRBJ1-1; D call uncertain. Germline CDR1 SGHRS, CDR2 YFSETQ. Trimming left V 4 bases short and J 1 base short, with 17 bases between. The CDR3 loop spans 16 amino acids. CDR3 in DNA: TGCGCCAGCAGCCCCATTGGCGGGGTTGGGAACACTGAAGCTTTCTTT. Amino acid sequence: CASSPIGGVGNTEAFF.

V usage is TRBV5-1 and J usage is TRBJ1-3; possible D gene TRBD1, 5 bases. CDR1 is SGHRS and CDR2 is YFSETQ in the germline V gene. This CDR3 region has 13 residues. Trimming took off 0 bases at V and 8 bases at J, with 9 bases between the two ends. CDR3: CASSLEGGDTIYF. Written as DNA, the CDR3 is TGCGCCAGCAGCTTGGAAGGAGGGGACACCATATATTTT.

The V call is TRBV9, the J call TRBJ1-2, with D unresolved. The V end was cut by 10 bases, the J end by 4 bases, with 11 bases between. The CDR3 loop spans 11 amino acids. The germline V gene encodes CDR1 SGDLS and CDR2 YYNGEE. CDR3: CASQASYGYTF. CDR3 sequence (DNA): TGTGCCTCGCAGGCGTCCTATGGCTACACCTTC.

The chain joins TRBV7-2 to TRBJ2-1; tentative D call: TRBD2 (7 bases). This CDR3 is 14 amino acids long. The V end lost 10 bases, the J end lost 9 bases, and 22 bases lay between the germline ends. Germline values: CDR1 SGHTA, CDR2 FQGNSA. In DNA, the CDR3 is TGTGCCACCCTGGAGGGGGGGTTTAAAGGTGAGCAGTTCTTC. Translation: CATLEGGFKGEQFF.

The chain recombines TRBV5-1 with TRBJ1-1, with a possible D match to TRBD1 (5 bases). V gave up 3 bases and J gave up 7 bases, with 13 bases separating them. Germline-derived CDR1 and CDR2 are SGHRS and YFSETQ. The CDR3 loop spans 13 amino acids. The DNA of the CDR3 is TGCGCCAGCAGCTCAGGGATGTGGAATGAAGCTTTCTTT. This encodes CASSSGMWNEAFF.

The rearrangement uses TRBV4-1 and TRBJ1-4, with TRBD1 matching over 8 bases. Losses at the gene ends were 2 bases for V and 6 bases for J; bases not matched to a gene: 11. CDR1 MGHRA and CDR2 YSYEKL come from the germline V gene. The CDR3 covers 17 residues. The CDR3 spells CASSQSRQGLGDEKLFF. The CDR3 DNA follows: TGCGCCAGCAGCCAATCCCGACAGGGGCTGGGGGATGAAAAACTGTTTTTT.

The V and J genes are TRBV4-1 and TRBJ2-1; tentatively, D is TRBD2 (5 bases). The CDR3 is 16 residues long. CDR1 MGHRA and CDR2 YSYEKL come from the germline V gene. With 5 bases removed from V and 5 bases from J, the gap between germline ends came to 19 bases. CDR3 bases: TGCGCCAGCAGCTCTAGGACTCGTCAAGGTAACAATGAGCAGTTCTTC. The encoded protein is CASSSRTRQGNNEQFF.